The count of the clone carrying this T cell receptor (beta chain) is one. Its antigen is unidentified. Positive CCR7 selection of CD45RO-negative cells yielded the naive CD8 cells, and terminally differentiated effector memory CD45RA+ cells were excluded. The sample belongs to a study of shared clonotypes between healthy human individuals. The CDR3 sequence is 14 residues long. Germline CDR1 and CDR2: SNHLY and FYNNEI. V lost 3 bases and J 6 bases, leaving 11 bases between the germline ends. The protocol was immunoSEQ multiplex PCR, while the TCRdb copy is restricted to in-frame clones and leaves out a portion. Here the sample spans 550,000 to 650,000 clones, roughly 96% being singletons. General observations from the study: Clonotypes shared by all four donors outscored non-shared clonotypes in generation probability. In general, naive subsets displayed greater estimated richness than memory subsets did. For sorted subsets, rarefaction showed incomplete sequencing despite large depth.

Sequencing was done on a sample of naive CD8+ T cells sorted from blood. This TCR derives from a woman in her 30s in good health. The chain couples TRBV2 to TRBJ2-2, with a tentative D call TRBD1 (5 bases). The CDR3 sequence: CASSDPSRAGELFF. The CDR3 region has the DNA TGTGCCAGCAGTGACCCCAGCAGGGCCGGGGAGCTGTTTTTT.